The subject of this entry is one T cell receptor (beta chain). Its matching antigen is unknown. It was tens of millions of PBMCs that unsorted samples used for genomic DNA. Trimming cost V 0 bases and J 7 bases, with 9 bases left between them. CDR3 length equals 12 residues. CDR1 and CDR2 (germline): GTSNPN, SVGIG (reference sequence). Each cell subset's genomic DNA was divided evenly among several immunoSEQ plates. Clones were sequenced by immunoSEQ multiplex PCR, and TCRdb holds only the in-frame ones, with some missing. The sample holds hundreds of thousands of clones, roughly three quarters seen once. The record originates from a study of shared clonotypes between healthy human individuals. Study summary: Aged between 18 and 49, the donors were a couple of women and three men.

Study-wide findings and caveats: Clonotype sharing among donors likely depends on sequencing depth.

The sequenced sample consisted of PBMCs. The sequence was collected from a middle-aged woman in good health. Some clones in this sample may be carry-over from other donors' samples. The genes are TRBV30 and TRBJ2-5; D is unresolved. In nucleotides, the CDR3 is TGTGCCTGGAGTGTACACAGCCGGACCCAGTACTTC. Translated: CAWSVHSRTQYF. Drawing the rest from reference TRBV30 and TRBJ2-5, the complete variable domain is SQTIHQWPATLVQPVGSPLSLECTVEGTSNPNLYWYRQAAGRGLQLLFYSVGIGQISSEVPQNLSASRPQDRQFILSSKKLLLSDSGFYLCAWSVHSRTQYFGPGTRLLVL.